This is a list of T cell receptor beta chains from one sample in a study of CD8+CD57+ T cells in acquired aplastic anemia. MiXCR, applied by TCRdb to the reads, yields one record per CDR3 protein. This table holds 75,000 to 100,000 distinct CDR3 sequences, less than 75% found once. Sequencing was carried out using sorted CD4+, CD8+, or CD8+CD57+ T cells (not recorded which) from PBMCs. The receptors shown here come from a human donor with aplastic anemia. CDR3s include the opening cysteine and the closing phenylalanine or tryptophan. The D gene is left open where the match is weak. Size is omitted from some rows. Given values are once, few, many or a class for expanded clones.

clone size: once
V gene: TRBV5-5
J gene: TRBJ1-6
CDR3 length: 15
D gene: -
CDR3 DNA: TGTGCCAGCAGCTTTCCAGGGACGTGGGATTCACCCCTCCACTTT
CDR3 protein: CASSFPGTWDSPLHF

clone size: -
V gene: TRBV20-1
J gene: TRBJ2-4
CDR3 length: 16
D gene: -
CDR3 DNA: TGCAGTGCTGCCGGCCGGGACTTGCTAGCCAAAAACATTCAGTACTTC
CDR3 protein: CSAAGRDLLAKNIQYF

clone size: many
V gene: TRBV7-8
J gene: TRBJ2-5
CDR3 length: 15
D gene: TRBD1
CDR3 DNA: TGTGCCAGCAGCTTTGGACAGGGGGAGGTTGAGACCCAGTACTTC
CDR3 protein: CASSFGQGEVETQYF

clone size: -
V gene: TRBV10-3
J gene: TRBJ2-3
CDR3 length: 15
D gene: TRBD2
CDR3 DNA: TGTGCCATCAGTGGAGCGGGAGTAAACACAGATACGCAGTATTTT
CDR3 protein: CAISGAGVNTDTQYF

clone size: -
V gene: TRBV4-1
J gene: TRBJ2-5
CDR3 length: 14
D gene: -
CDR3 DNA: TGCGCCAGCAGCCAAAGGACCGGGGGAGAGACCCAGTACTTC
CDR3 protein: CASSQRTGGETQYF

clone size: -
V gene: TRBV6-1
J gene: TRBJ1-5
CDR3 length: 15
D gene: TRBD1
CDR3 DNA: TGTGCCAGCAGCGCGGACAGGTCATTGAGTCAGCCCCAGCATTTT
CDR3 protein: CASSADRSLSQPQHF

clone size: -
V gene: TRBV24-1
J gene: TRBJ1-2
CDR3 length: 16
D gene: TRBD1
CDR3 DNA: TGTGCCACCAGTGATTTGGTCCTTCAGGGGGCGCAAGGCTACACCTTC
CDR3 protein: CATSDLVLQGAQGYTF

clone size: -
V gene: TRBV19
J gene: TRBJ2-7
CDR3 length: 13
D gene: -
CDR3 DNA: TGTGCCAGTAGGGCAGGCTTCGGGGACGAGCAGTACTTC
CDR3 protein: CASRAGFGDEQYF

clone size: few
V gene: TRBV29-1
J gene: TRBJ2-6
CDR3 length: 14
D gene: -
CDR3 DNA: TGCAGCGTTGAAGGCAGCTCTGGGGCCAACGTCCTGACTTTC
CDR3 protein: CSVEGSSGANVLTF

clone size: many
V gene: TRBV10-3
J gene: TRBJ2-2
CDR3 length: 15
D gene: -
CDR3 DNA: TGTGCCATCAGTGAATCCCCCGTCGGCACCGGGGAGCTGTTTTTT
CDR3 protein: CAISESPVGTGELFF

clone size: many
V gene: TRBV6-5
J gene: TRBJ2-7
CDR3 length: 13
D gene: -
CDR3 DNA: TGTGCCAGCAGTTACTCGAGGACAAACGAGCAGTACTTC
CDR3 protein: CASSYSRTNEQYF

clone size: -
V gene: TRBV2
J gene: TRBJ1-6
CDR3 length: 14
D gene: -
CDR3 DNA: TGTGCCAGCAGTGTAGGGGGGAACGATTCACCCCTCCACTTT
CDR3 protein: CASSVGGNDSPLHF

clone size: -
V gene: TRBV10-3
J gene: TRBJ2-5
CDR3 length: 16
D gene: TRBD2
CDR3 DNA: TGTGCCATCAGTGATTGGCCTAGCGGGGGGCGGGAGACCCAGTACTTC
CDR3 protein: CAISDWPSGGRETQYF

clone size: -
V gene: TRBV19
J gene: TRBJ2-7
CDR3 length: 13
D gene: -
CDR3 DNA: TGTGCCAGTAGAGGTTCCCGGACCTACGAGCAGTACTTC
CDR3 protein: CASRGSRTYEQYF

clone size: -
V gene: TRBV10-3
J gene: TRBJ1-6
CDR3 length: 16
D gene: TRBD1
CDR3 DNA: TGTGCCATCAGAGACGTCGGACAGGGCCGAAATTCACCCCTCCACTTT
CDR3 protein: CAIRDVGQGRNSPLHF

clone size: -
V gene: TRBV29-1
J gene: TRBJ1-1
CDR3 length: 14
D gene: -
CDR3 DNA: TGCAGCGTTGAAGATAACAGACTGAACACTGAAGCTTTCTTT
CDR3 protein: CSVEDNRLNTEAFF

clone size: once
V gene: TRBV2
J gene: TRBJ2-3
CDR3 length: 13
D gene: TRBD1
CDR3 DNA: TGTGCCAGCAGTGGGACAGGGCCAGATACGCAGTATTTT
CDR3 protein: CASSGTGPDTQYF

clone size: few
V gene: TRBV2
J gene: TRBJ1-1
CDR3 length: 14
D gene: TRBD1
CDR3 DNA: TGTGCCAGCAGTGAAGCGCTCATAAGGGGGCAAGCTTTCTTT
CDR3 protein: CASSEALIRGQAFF

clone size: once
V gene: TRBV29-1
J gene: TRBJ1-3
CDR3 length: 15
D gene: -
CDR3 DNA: TGCAGCGTTGGAAGGGGTACCGGTTATGGAAACACCATATATTTT
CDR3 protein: CSVGRGTGYGNTIYF

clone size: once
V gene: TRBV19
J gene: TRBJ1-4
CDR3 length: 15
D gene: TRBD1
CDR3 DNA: TGTGCCAGTAGTAGGCCCGGACAGGGGGCGGAAAAACTGTTTTTT
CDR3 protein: CASSRPGQGAEKLFF

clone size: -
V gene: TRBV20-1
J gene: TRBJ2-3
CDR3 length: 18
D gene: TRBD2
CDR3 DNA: TGCAGTGCCAAAGACTATAGCGGGATCTCATCCCAGGCAGATACGCAGTATTTT
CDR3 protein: CSAKDYSGISSQADTQYF

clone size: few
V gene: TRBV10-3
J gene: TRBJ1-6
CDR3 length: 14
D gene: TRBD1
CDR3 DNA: TGTGCCATCAGTGAAGAGGGGACAGGGGCACCCCTCCACTTT
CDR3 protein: CAISEEGTGAPLHF

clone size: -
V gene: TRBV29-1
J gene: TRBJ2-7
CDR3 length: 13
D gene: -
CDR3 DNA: TGCAGCGTTGACAGGGGCGGCGGCTACGAGCAGTACTTC
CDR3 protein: CSVDRGGGYEQYF

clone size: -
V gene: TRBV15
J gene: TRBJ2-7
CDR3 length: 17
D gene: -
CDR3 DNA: TGTGCCACCAGCAGCTTAGACGGGACGGTCAGCTCCTACGAGCAGTACTTC
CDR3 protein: CATSSLDGTVSSYEQYF

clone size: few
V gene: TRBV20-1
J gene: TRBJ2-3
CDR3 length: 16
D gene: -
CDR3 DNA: TGCAGTGCTAGTAGAGGGGAGACACGGCGTTCGCATACGCAGTATTTT
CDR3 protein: CSASRGETRRSHTQYF

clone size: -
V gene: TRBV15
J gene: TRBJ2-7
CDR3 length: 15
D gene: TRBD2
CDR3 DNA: TGTGCCACCAGCATTGGGAGGGACCGAACCCACGAGCAGTACTTC
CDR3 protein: CATSIGRDRTHEQYF